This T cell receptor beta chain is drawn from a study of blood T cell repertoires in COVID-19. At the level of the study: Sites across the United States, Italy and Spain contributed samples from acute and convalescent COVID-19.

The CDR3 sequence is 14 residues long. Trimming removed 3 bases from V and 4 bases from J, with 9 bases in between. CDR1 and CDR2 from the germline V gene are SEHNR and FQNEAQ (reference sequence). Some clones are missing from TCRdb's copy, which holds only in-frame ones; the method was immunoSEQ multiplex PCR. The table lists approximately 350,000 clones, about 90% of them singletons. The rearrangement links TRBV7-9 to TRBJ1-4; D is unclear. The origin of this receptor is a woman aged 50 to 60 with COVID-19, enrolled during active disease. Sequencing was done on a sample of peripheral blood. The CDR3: CASSLRALNEKLFF. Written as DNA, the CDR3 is TGTGCCAGCAGCTTGCGAGCGCTTAATGAAAAACTGTTTTTT.